The source of this TCR beta chain is a study of blood T cell repertoires in COVID-19. Across the study: Collection of acute and convalescent COVID-19 samples took place in the United States, Italy and Spain.

With 0 bases clipped from V and 4 bases from J, the junction kept 6 bases outside the gene matches. Germline V gives CDR1 SGDLS, CDR2 YYNGEE. The CDR3 runs to 15 residues. In this sample, this clone turned up once. The study recruited people aged 18 to 89 years across some 23 US areas. Someone with COVID-19 had been met by exposed participants within 2 weeks before study entry. Some clones are missing from TCRdb's copy, which holds only in-frame ones; the method was immunoSEQ multiplex PCR. The repertoire includes about 310,000 clones, 85% of them detected once, and under 2% sits in the top ten. Sequences were obtained from PBMCs or T cells enriched from blood (not recorded which). This receptor was identified in a woman younger than 45 who had been exposed to COVID-19. The rearrangement links TRBV9 to TRBJ1-2, with 7 bases fitting TRBD1. The CDR3 DNA sequence: TGTGCCAGCAGCGTAGAAGGCAGGGGGGCCTATGGCTACACCTTC. Translated: CASSVEGRGAYGYTF.